This T cell receptor (beta chain) was captured by sequencing in a study of T cell responses to AZD1222 COVID-19 vaccine. Study-wide results and caveats: White British ancestry dominated among donors, who included more females, and clonal diversity was possibly underestimated. Spike-specific TCR breadth and depth both grew after two AZD1222 doses. Vaccine-associated CD4 TCRs ranged over spike, dominating at 160-218 and 743-854.

Trimming pared 3 bases from V and 3 bases from J, leaving 19 bases between. The germline V gene has CDR1 SGHDT and CDR2 YYEEEE. The CDR3 is 17 amino acids. Clones were read by immunoSEQ multiplex PCR, and TCRdb kept only the in-frame ones, dropping some. Of roughly 140,000 clones in the sample, 85% to 90% are singletons; the top ten hold 3% to 3.5%. With respect to this clone: Its matching antigen is unknown.

The material sequenced was peripheral blood, taken 28 days after the second AZD1222 dose. The chain uses TRBV5-6 and TRBJ1-5; no reliable D call. The source of this sequence is an adult who received the AZD1222 COVID-19 vaccine. The CDR3 DNA reads as TGTGCCAGCAGCTCCTATTCGCGTTCAGACGCCAATCAGCCCCAGCATTTT. Its protein is CASSSYSRSDANQPQHF.